This T cell receptor beta chain was sequenced for a study of blood T cell repertoires in COVID-19. Study summary: The origin of the acute and convalescent COVID-19 samples was the United States, Italy and Spain. Sample material is recorded as cDNA or gDNA derived from T cells, B-cell-depleted T cells, or PBMCs.

Here immunoSEQ multiplex PCR was the method, and the copy in TCRdb shows in-frame clones only, minus some. The profile covers 150,000 to 200,000 clones, with 80% to 90% appearing a single time and approximately 10% taken by the ten largest. In Seattle, patients joined the study during active infection and were tracked longitudinally. This CDR3 is 14 amino acids long. Germline loops: CDR1 SGHTA, CDR2 FQGNSA. After removal of 5 bases from V and 11 bases from J, the junction contained 12 bases not matched to a gene. This TCR came from a woman of 80 years or more with COVID-19, enrolled during active disease. The specimen was peripheral blood. This sequence joins TRBV7-2 and TRBJ1-1; TRBD1 matches at 9 bases. The CDR3: CASSTGGASRGAFF. The CDR3 DNA follows: TGTGCCAGCAGCACAGGGGGCGCAAGCCGGGGCGCTTTCTTT.